This T cell receptor beta chain is drawn from a study of shared clonotypes between healthy human individuals (dated by TCRdb to the early 2020s). Some background on the complete study: A few men and a couple of women, aged 18 to 49 years, made up the cohort. For each donor, three plates each were used for CD4 naive and CD4 memory, two plates were used for CD8 naive, and one plate was used for CD8 memory. To estimate repertoire size and how much clonotype sharing occurs between individuals, the study deeply sequenced the blood TCR repertoires of five healthy adults. Leukapheresis yielded between about 0.94 and 8.9 billion PBMCs per donor. To increase sequencing depth and limit assay-specific biases, TCR repertoire library preparation and sequencing were carried out by different laboratories using diverse techniques.

Points the paper makes about the study in general: Pairwise subsampling indicated that sequencing depth was expected to affect the degree of clonotype sharing among donors. Estimated clonotype richness was generally larger for naive than for memory subsets. Across several donors, approximately 5% of naive CD4, approximately 3.6% of naive CD8, under 2.5% of memory CD4, and roughly 0.4% of memory CD8 clonotypes were shared. Sampling was restricted to blood, and TCR repertoires in tissue are likely to differ from TCR repertoires in blood. The genetic and exposure-history diversity represented was limited by the small number of donors. Compared with non-shared clonotypes, the clonotypes found in all four sorted-subset donors had higher generation probabilities. Rarefaction of sorted-subset datasets indicated incomplete sequencing despite the large sequencing depth.

Using the deep immunoSEQ assay, TCR CDR3 regions were amplified from genomic DNA by multiplex PCR. For each cell subset, the extracted genomic DNA was distributed evenly across all wells of several immunoSEQ 96-well plates, and each plate served as one replicate. For sorted subsets, each replicate PCR was loaded with about 0.2 ug genomic DNA, equivalent to 30,000 or so T cell genomes. Purified libraries were quantified with a Qubit 3.0 fluorometer, sized on a Bioanalyzer 2100, and re-quantified with the KAPA Library Quantification kit. A separate single-read 150-cycle Illumina NextSeq 550 flow cell was used to sequence each immunoSEQ 96-well plate. As for the authors' bioinformatics: Because only junctional sequences without quality scores were contained in the immunoSEQ output, filtering matching that applied to full-length reads could not be performed. Sequences were annotated with PyIR, a Python wrapper for IgBLAST v1.9, using IMGT germline references to assign V/J genes and CDR3. Reads were filtered out if the reads had weak V/J assignments (E-value above 1e-6), no CDR3, stop codons, out-of-frame junctions, or ambiguous translated residues. V3J clonotypes were defined as sequences sharing an identical inferred V gene, J gene, and CDR3 amino acid sequence. Percentage overlap between repertoires was calculated by dividing the number of shared unique clonotypes by the size of the smaller repertoire. Three approaches were used to assess repertoire richness: RTK rarefaction, the Chao1 estimator, and Recon v2.1 estimates of unobserved clonotypes. For all TCRbeta clonotypes obtained by the gDNA method from several donors, generation probabilities were computed with OLGA. Held by TCRdb, this immuneACCESS table contains in-frame sequences only and omits some clones. Under half of the omission traces to an unresolved V gene where checked; the cause of the rest is unknown. The DNA gave D and trimming, while V, J and clone size come from that table. A total of around 2.1 million clones appear in this sample, 93% of them only once. The top ten clones comprise around 1.7% of the sample.

As for this clone: What antigen it recognizes has not been identified. No base quality values were provided; no much bigger clone lies one nucleotide off.

CD8 naive samples were obtained by positive selection for CCR7 among CD45RO-negative cells, yielding a CD45RA+CCR7+ population from which TemRA cells were excluded. The donors were healthy, HIV-negative adults with no recently reported acute infections or vaccinations. All donors were Caucasian adults living in Nashville, Tennessee, USA. Blood was obtained by leukapheresis, after which PBMCs were separated by Ficoll-Histopaque density gradient centrifugation and cryopreserved in liquid nitrogen vapor phase. Analytical flow cytometry was used to check the purity and quantity of every magnetically sorted T cell population. From each sorted fraction, genomic DNA was isolated and quantified by UV absorbance on a Nanodrop 2000c. V loses 5 bases, J loses 3 bases, and the germline ends lie 17 bases apart. The CDR3 contains 15 residues, cysteine and phenylalanine counted. The sequence is cut down to CDR3 DNA, 45 bases in frame from base 1. The germline V gene encodes CDR1 MNHEY and CDR2 SMNVEV (reference sequence).

The sequenced material came from naive CD8+ T cells from PBMCs. Sample cell subset or site, as interpreted from the label and publication: CD45RA+CCR7+. Recombination linked TRBV27 to TRBJ2-7; the D gene lacks a confident call. The clonotype originates from a man aged 18-30 years in good health. Some clones in this sample may be carry-over from other donors' samples. The sequence in DNA is TGTGCCAGCAGTATCCAACCGGCCGCAAGCTACGAGCAGTACTTC. Translated, this gives CASSIQPAASYEQYF.